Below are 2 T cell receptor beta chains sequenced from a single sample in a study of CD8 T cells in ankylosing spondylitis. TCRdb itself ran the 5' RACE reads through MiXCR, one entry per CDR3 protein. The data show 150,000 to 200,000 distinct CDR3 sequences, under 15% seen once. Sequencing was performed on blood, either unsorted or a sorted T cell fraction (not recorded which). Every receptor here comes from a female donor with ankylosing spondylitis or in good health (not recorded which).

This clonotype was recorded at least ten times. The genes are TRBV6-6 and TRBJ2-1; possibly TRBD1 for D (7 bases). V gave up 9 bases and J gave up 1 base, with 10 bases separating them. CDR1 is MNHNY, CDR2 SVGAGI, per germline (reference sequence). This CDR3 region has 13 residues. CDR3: CASSGGSYNEQFF. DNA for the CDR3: TGTGCCAGTTCAGGGGGGTCCTACAATGAGCAGTTCTTC.

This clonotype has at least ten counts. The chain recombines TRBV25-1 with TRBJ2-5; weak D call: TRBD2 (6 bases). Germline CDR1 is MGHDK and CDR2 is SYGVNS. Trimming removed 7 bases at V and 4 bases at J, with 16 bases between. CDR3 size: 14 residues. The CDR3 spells CASTLLGGGETQYF. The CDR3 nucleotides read TGTGCCAGCACTCTACTCGGGGGTGGAGAGACCCAGTACTTC.